The entry below gives a single TCR beta chain sequence along with its context. In the authors' methods: Researchers report that nucleated cell counts were estimated from reference gene primer amplification. Clones were read by immunoSEQ multiplex PCR, and TCRdb kept only the in-frame ones, dropping some. The DNA gave D and trimming, while V, J and clone size come from that table. Among some 64,000 clones listed, 55% to 75% were seen once. The sample belongs to a study of blood T cell repertoires in COVID-19. At the level of the study: Material from acute and convalescent COVID-19 was sourced from the United States, Italy and Spain.

Deletions cut 1 base from V and 9 bases from J, with 13 bases between. Germline lookup yields CDR1 SGHTA and CDR2 FQGNSA. The CDR3 covers 15 residues. This rearrangement joins TRBV7-2 to TRBJ1-6; D uncertain. The specimen sequenced was peripheral blood. This TCR was recovered from a woman in her seventies with COVID-19, enrolled during active disease. CDR3 DNA sequence: TGTGCCAGCAGCTTAGAGGGAGGGATCGGTTCACCCCTCCACTTT. Translating gives CASSLEGGIGSPLHF.